This TCR beta chain was sequenced in a study of beta chain features in type 1 diabetes. V gave up 6 bases and J gave up 5 bases; unmatched junction bases: 10. The CDR3 has 15 residues. Germline V gene sequence: CDR1 MNHNS, CDR2 SASEGT. Expressed TCRB transcripts were sequenced after all isolated RNA was converted to cDNA. Method: immunoSEQ multiplex PCR; TCRdb's copy keeps in-frame clones and lacks some. The sample contains about 900,000 clones, roughly 17% of which appear only once. Study results and limitations: In all four CD4+ subsets, TCRB CDR3 length was significantly, moderately reduced in type 1 diabetes. Since sequencing was performed on cDNA, cells with high TCR expression could be over-represented. More deletions and fewer insertions at VDJ junctions were seen in type 1 diabetes patients.

There are a few counts of this clone. No antigen is known for it. This receptor was taken from a woman under 30 in good health. Sequenced input: naive CD4+ T cells from blood. The chain carries TRBV6-1 and TRBJ1-1; TRBD1 matches 9 bases. This CDR3 is CASSARDREKTEAFF. CDR3 nucleotide sequence: TGTGCCAGCAGCGCAAGGGACAGGGAAAAGACTGAAGCTTTCTTT.